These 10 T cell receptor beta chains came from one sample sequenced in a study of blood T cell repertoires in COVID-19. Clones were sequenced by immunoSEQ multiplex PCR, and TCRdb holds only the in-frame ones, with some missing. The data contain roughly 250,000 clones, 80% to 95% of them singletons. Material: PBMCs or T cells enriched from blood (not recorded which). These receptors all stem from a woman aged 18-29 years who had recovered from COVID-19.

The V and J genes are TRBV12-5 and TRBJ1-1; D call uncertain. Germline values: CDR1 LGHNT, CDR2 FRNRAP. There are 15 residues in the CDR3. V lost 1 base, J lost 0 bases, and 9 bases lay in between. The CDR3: CASGLEPGLNTEAFF. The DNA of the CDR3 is TGTGCTAGTGGTTTGGAGCCAGGATTGAACACTGAAGCTTTCTTT.

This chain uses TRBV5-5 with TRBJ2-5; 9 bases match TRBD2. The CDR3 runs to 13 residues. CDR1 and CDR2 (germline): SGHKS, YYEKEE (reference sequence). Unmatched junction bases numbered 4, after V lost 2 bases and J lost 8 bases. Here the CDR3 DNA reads TGTGCCAGCAGCTTTAGCGGGGGAGAAACCCAGTACTTC. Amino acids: CASSFSGGETQYF.

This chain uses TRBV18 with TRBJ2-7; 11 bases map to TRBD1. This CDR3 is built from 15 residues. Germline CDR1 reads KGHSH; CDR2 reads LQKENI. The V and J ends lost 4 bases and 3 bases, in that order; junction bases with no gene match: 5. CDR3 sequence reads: CASSRGQGAGYEQYF. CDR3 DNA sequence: TGTGCCAGCTCACGAGGACAGGGGGCGGGCTACGAGCAGTACTTC.

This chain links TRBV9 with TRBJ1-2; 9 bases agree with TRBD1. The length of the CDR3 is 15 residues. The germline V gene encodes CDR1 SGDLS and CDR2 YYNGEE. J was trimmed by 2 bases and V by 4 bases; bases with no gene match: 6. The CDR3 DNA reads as TGTGCCAGCAGCCCCAGGACAGGGGAGAACTATGGCTACACCTTC. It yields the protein CASSPRTGENYGYTF.

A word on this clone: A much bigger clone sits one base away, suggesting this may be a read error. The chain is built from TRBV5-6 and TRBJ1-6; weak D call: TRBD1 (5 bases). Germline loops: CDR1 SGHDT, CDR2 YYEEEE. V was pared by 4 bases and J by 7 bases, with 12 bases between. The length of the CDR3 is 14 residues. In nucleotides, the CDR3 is TGTGCCAGCAGCCTTGCGGGGGGAAATTCACCCCTCCACTTT. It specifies CASSLAGGNSPLHF.

As DNA, the CDR3 is TGTGCCAGCAGTTACCCATTCAGGAACAATCAGCCCCAGCATTTT. Its translation is CASSYPFRNNQPQHF. The rearrangement links TRBV6-5 to TRBJ1-5; no reliable D call. V lost 2 bases and J lost 3, with 11 bases in between. The CDR3 totals 15 residues. Germline assignment: CDR1 MNHEY and CDR2 SVGAGI.

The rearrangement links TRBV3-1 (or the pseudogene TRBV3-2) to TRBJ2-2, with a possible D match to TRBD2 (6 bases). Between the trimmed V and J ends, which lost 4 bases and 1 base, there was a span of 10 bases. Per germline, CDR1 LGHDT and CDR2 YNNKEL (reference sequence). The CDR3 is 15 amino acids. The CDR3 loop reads CASSRLAWNTGELFF. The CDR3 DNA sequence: TGTGCCAGCAGCCGGCTAGCGTGGAACACCGGGGAGCTGTTTTTT.

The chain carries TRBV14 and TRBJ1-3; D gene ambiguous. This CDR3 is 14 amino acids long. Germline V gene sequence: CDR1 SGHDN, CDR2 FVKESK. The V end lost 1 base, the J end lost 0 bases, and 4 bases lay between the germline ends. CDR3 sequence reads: CASSQGGSGNTIYF. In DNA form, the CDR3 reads TGTGCCAGCAGCCAAGGAGGCTCTGGAAACACCATATATTTT.

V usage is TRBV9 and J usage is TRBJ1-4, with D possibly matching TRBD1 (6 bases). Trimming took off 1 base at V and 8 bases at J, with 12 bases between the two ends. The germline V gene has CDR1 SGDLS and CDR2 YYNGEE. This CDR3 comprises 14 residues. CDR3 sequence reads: CASSVSWTEEKLFF. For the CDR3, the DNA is TGTGCCAGCAGCGTAAGTTGGACAGAAGAAAAACTGTTTTTT.

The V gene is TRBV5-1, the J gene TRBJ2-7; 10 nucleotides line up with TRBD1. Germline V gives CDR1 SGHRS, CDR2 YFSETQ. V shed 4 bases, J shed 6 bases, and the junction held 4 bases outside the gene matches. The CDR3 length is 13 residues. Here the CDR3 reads CASSIRDRGEQYF. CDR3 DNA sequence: TGCGCCAGCAGCATCCGGGACAGGGGCGAGCAGTACTTC.